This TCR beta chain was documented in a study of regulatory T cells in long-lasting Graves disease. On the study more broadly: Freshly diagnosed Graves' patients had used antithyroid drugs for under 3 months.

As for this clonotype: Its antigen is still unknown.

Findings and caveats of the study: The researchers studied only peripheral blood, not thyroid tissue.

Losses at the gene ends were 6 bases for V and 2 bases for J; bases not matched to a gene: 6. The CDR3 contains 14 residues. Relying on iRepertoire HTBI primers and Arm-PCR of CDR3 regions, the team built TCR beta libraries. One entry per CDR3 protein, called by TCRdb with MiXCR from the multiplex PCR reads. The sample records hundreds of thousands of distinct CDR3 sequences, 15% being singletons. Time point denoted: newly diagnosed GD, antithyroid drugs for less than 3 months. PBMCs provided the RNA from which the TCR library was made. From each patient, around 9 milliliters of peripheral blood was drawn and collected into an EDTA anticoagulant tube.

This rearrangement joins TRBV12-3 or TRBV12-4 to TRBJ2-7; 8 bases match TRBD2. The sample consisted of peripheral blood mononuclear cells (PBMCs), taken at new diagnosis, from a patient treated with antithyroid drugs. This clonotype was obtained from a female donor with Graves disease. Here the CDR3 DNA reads TGTGCCAGCAGGACTACTAGCGGCCCCTACGAGCAGTACTTC. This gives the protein CASRTTSGPYEQYF.